This entry lists 11 T cell receptor beta chains sequenced from one sample in a study of beta chain features in type 1 diabetes. For these TCRs, the target antigens are not known. The isolated RNA, all of it, was reverse transcribed, so expressed TCRB transcripts were what got sequenced. TCRdb's copy holds only in-frame clones and misses some; the assay was immunoSEQ multiplex PCR. The data hold about 240,000 clones, with about 15% observed a single time. Study-wide results and caveats: Shorter TCRB CDR3s, moderately but significantly so, marked every one of the four CD4+ subsets in Type 1 diabetes patients.

Sequenced sample: naive CD4+ T cells from blood. These receptors all come from a man younger than 45 with type 1 diabetes.

This clone has more than one count but fewer than ten. The chain recombines TRBV7-2 with TRBJ1-2; 8 bases align to TRBD1. Germline V CDR1 and CDR2: SGHTA, FQGNSA. J gave up 5 bases and V 5 bases, and 4 bases lay outside the gene matches. This CDR3 has 13 residues. CDR3 sequence (DNA): TGTGCCAGCAGCCGGGACAGGAGTTATGGCTACACCTTC. This translates into CASSRDRSYGYTF.

This clone turned up a few times. The rearrangement joins TRBV5-1 to TRBJ2-3; unclear D gene. Germline assignment: CDR1 SGHRS and CDR2 YFSETQ. The CDR3 length is 15 residues. The V end lost 4 bases, the J end lost 2 bases, and 14 bases lay between the germline ends. This CDR3 is CASSPFGRNTDTQYF. The CDR3 region has the DNA TGCGCCAGCAGCCCTTTTGGCAGGAACACAGATACGCAGTATTTT.

CDR3 nucleotides: TGTGCCAGCAGCGTAGCCCCGACAGACTACTATGGCTACACCTTC. Translated, it gives CASSVAPTDYYGYTF. This sequence joins TRBV9 and TRBJ1-2; perhaps TRBD1 as D (5 bases). Germline V gene lookup returns CDR1 SGDLS and CDR2 YYNGEE. This CDR3 is 15 amino acids long. Trimming shortened V by 0 bases and J by 3 bases, and 12 bases separated the two germline ends.

This clone was observed a handful of times. The chain has TRBV7-2 and TRBJ2-3; TRBD2 matches at 12 bases. Unmatched junction bases numbered 1, after V lost 0 bases and J lost 3 bases. The CDR3 runs to 16 residues. Germline V CDR1 and CDR2: SGHTA, FQGNSA. This CDR3 reads CASSLATSGSTDTQYF. CDR3 DNA: TGTGCCAGCAGCTTAGCGACTAGCGGGAGTACAGATACGCAGTATTTT.

This chain's CDR3 is CASSELGTVSSYNEQFF. CDR3 nucleotide sequence: TGTGCCAGCAGTGAGCTAGGGACAGTTAGCTCCTACAATGAGCAGTTCTTC. The chain is built from TRBV2 and TRBJ2-1; the match to TRBD1 covers 7 bases. Unmatched junction bases numbered 8, after V lost 3 bases and J lost 0 bases. The CDR3 has 17 residues. Germline loops: CDR1 SNHLY, CDR2 FYNNEI.

This clone has only a few counts. The sample has other DNA sequences that encode this CDR3 too. The genes are TRBV11-2 and TRBJ2-5; D uncertain. The CDR3 runs to 12 residues. Germline lookup yields CDR1 SGHAT and CDR2 FQNNGV. Trimming took 1 base from V and 3 from J, leaving 3 bases between them. Here the CDR3 DNA reads TGTGCCAGCAGCTTAGTAGAAGAGACCCAGTACTTC. This codes for CASSLVEETQYF.

J is TRBJ1-4 and V is TRBV25-1; 10 bases align to TRBD1. Germline lookup yields CDR1 MGHDK and CDR2 SYGVNS. Germline trimming cut 2 bases from V and 8 bases from J; bases unmatched to any gene: 5. CDR3 length: 15 residues. This CDR3 reads CASSEGQGVSEKLFF. The CDR3 DNA sequence: TGTGCCAGCAGTGAAGGACAGGGGGTTTCAGAAAAACTGTTTTTT. Drawing the rest from reference TRBV25-1 and TRBJ1-4, the complete variable domain is EADIYQTPRYLVIGTGKKITLECSQTMGHDKMYWYQQDPGMELHLIHYSYGVNSTEKGDLSSESTVSRIRTEHFPLTLESARPSHTSQYLCASSEGQGVSEKLFFGSGTQLSVL.

The CDR3 bases are TGTGCCAGCAGCTCGAGCGGGACAACGAACACCGGGGAGCTGTTTTTT. This gives the protein CASSSSGTTNTGELFF. This rearrangement joins TRBV5-4 to TRBJ2-2; perhaps TRBD2 as D (7 bases). The CDR3 has 16 residues. Germline V gene data show CDR1 as SGHNT and CDR2 as YYREEE (reference sequence). The V gene lost 3 bases and the J gene lost 0 bases, with 12 bases spanning the gap.

The chain has TRBV7-6 and TRBJ2-1; 9 positions agree with TRBD2. Trimming removed 2 bases from V and 8 bases from J; junction bases left unmatched: 7. The CDR3 covers 15 residues. Germline CDR1 and CDR2: SGHVS and FNYEAQ. CDR3 amino acids: CASSLSGGKEHEQFF. Written as DNA, the CDR3 is TGTGCCAGCAGCTTAAGCGGGGGGAAGGAACATGAGCAGTTCTTC.

This clone occurred a few times. The chain employs TRBV2 and TRBJ2-4; maybe TRBD1 (5 bases). Germline CDR1 is SNHLY and CDR2 is FYNNEI. The CDR3 extends over 17 amino acids. V was cut by 6 bases and J by 0 bases, with 18 bases left in between. This CDR3 reads CASSDRSSLLAKNIQYF. CDR3 sequence (DNA): TGTGCCAGCAGCGACAGAAGCTCGCTCCTAGCCAAAAACATTCAGTACTTC.

This clone was seen more than once but under ten times. V and J are TRBV5-6 and TRBJ2-5, with a weak D call TRBD2 (5 bases). This CDR3 region has 15 residues. Trimming pared 1 base from V and 1 base from J, leaving 11 bases between. Per the germline V gene, CDR1 is SGHDT and CDR2 is YYEEEE. CDR3: CASSLRRAIQETQYF. The DNA of the CDR3 is TGTGCCAGCAGCTTGCGGCGGGCCATCCAAGAGACCCAGTACTTC.